The 26 T cell receptor beta chains below all came from one sample that was sequenced in a study of control samples from healthy donors and cancer patients. TCRdb keeps only in-frame clones here, not all; method: immunoSEQ multiplex PCR. The sample lists 95,000 to 150,000 clones, approximately 87% occurring once. The material sequenced was blood. These TCRs come from a man aged 30 to 39 in good health.

With regard to this clone: Other DNA sequences in the sample encode the same CDR3. The chain combines TRBV5-1 with TRBJ1-3, with 8 bases matching TRBD1. The CDR3 loop spans 14 amino acids. The V segment lost 3 bases and the J segment 4 bases; nucleotides outside the gene matches: 3. CDR1 SGHRS and CDR2 YFSETQ come from the germline V gene. The CDR3 DNA is TGCGCCAGCAGCTCGGACAGGGCGGGAAACACCATATATTTT. Protein product: CASSSDRAGNTIYF.

This clone appeared a single time. This chain connects TRBV2 to TRBJ1-2; possibly TRBD1 for D (6 bases). The CDR3 contains 14 residues. With 1 base removed from V and 7 bases from J, the gap between germline ends came to 13 bases. The germline V gene encodes CDR1 SNHLY and CDR2 FYNNEI. CDR3 region: CASSEVGGQIGYTF. For the CDR3, the DNA is TGTGCCAGCAGTGAAGTCGGGGGGCAGATTGGCTACACCTTC.

J is TRBJ1-2 and V is TRBV3-1 (or the pseudogene TRBV3-2); 7 nucleotides agree with TRBD1. CDR3 length: 17 amino acids. The trim removed 2 bases at V and 1 base at J, leaving 10 bases unmatched. Germline V gene sequence: CDR1 LGHDT, CDR2 YNNKEL (reference sequence). Written as DNA, the CDR3 is TGTGCCAGCAGCCAACATCCTACAGGGGCGGATAACTATGGCTACACCTTC. Amino acids: CASSQHPTGADNYGYTF.

In the case of this clone: The identical CDR3 is also encoded by other nucleotide sequences in the sample. This chain links TRBV27 with TRBJ1-6; no reliable D call. CDR1 is MNHEY and CDR2 is SMNVEV in the germline V gene (reference sequence). V was shortened by 6 bases and J by 9 bases, with 18 bases between the two germline ends. This CDR3 contains 15 residues. CDR3 sequence: CASSPRGRRASPLHF. CDR3 in DNA: TGTGCCAGCAGCCCTAGAGGGAGGAGGGCTTCACCCCTCCACTTT.

This chain links TRBV10-3 with TRBJ1-3, with 7 bases fitting TRBD1. The CDR3 is made up of 16 amino acids. In germline, CDR1 is ENHRY, CDR2 SYGVKD. With 1 base clipped from V and 0 bases from J, the junction kept 3 bases outside the gene matches. The CDR3 loop reads CAISEYGQASGNTIYF. The CDR3, as DNA: TGTGCCATCAGTGAGTATGGACAGGCCTCTGGAAACACCATATATTTT.

The chain combines TRBV7-8 with TRBJ1-6; TRBD1 agrees at 9 bases. CDR1 and CDR2 (germline): SGHVS, FQNEAQ. The CDR3 is 16 residues long. Germline trimming cut 1 base from V and 11 bases from J; bases unmatched to any gene: 9. CDR3 sequence (DNA): TGTGCCAGCAGCTTAGGGCCACAGGGGGCGAAGGCACCCCTCCACTTT. Its translation is CASSLGPQGAKAPLHF.

The chain joins TRBV7-9 to TRBJ2-5; 7 bases fit TRBD1. The V gene's germline CDR1 is SEHNR and CDR2 FQNEAQ (reference sequence). The length of the CDR3 is 15 residues. V was clipped by 5 bases and J by 1 base; unmatched bases: 7. The CDR3 is CASSHSRTGQETQYF. In nucleotides, the CDR3 is TGTGCCAGCAGCCACTCGAGGACAGGCCAAGAGACCCAGTACTTC.

This chain links TRBV19 with TRBJ1-5, with 7 positions matching TRBD1. After removal of 3 bases from V and 3 bases from J, the junction contained 2 bases not matched to a gene. Germline V gene data show CDR1 as LNHDA and CDR2 as SQIVND (reference sequence). The CDR3 consists of 14 residues. CDR3 amino acids: CASSIQGDNQPQHF. In DNA, the CDR3 is TGTGCCAGTAGTATTCAGGGGGACAATCAGCCCCAGCATTTT.

V and J are TRBV29-1 and TRBJ2-7; D tentatively reads TRBD1 or TRBD2 (5 bases each). The CDR3 sequence is 15 residues long. Trimming shortened V by 4 bases and J by 0 bases, and 16 bases separated the two germline ends. Germline V gene data show CDR1 as SQVTM and CDR2 as ANQGSEA. The DNA of the CDR3 is TGCAGCGTTGTTTTGGGACGGGCCAGCTCCTACGAGCAGTACTTC. Translated: CSVVLGRASSYEQYF.

The genes are TRBV6-5 and TRBJ2-1, with unresolved D. CDR3 length: 16 amino acids. In germline, CDR1 is MNHEY, CDR2 SVGAGI. The V and J ends lost 2 bases and 7 bases respectively, with 18 bases between them. The CDR3 loop reads CASSYLFSQGWNEQFF. In DNA, the CDR3 is TGTGCCAGCAGTTACCTATTCAGTCAAGGGTGGAATGAGCAGTTCTTC.

This chain links TRBV9 with TRBJ1-2; D is unclear. The CDR3 length is 15 residues. The germline V gene encodes CDR1 SGDLS and CDR2 YYNGEE. Between the trimmed V and J ends, which lost 0 bases and 0 bases, there was a span of 9 bases. CDR3 in amino acids: CASSVALRSNYGYTF. The CDR3 coding sequence is TGTGCCAGCAGCGTAGCTCTCCGATCTAACTATGGCTACACCTTC.

This chain joins TRBV6-5 and TRBJ1-1; no clear D. The CDR3 covers 15 residues. The V and J ends lost 6 bases and 2 bases respectively, with 16 bases between them. CDR1 and CDR2 from the germline V gene are MNHEY and SVGAGI. The CDR3 loop is CASRSFDTSNTEAFF. CDR3 coding DNA: TGTGCCAGCAGGAGTTTTGACACTTCTAACACTGAAGCTTTCTTT.

The rearrangement joins TRBV6-6 to TRBJ1-5, with a possible D match to TRBD1 (5 bases). The CDR3 has 19 amino acids. CDR1 is MNHNY, CDR2 SVGAGI, per germline (reference sequence). Trimming took off 5 bases at V and 4 bases at J, with 27 bases between the two ends. The CDR3 coding sequence is TGTGCCAGCAGTCAACTCCACGGGGGACGGGATTGGGAAAATCAGCCCCAGCATTTT. Translation: CASSQLHGGRDWENQPQHF.

The rearrangement uses TRBV18 and TRBJ2-1; the match to TRBD1 covers 11 bases. V shed 5 bases, J shed 1 base, and the junction held 10 bases outside the gene matches. Germline V gives CDR1 KGHSH, CDR2 LQKENI. This CDR3 contains 18 residues. CDR3 region: CASSKGQGGSRSYNEQFF. The DNA for the CDR3 is TGTGCCAGCTCAAAGGGACAGGGGGGATCGCGTTCCTACAATGAGCAGTTCTTC.

The V gene is TRBV5-3, the J gene TRBJ1-3; unclear D gene. TRBV5-3 is flagged as an ORF with uncertain function. The CDR3 sequence is 18 residues long. V was shortened by 4 bases and J by 2 bases, with 22 bases between the two germline ends. CDR3 in amino acids: CARSLGRFCRGTGNTIYF. In nucleotides, the CDR3 is TGTGCCAGAAGCCTGGGGAGGTTTTGTCGCGGCACTGGAAACACCATATATTTT.

The chain links TRBV10-3 to TRBJ2-2; TRBD2 matches at 13 bases. The CDR3 extends over 16 amino acids. Germline V gene lookup returns CDR1 ENHRY and CDR2 SYGVKD. V lost 9 bases and J lost 4; bases outside the gene matches: 8. The CDR3 DNA sequence: TGTGCCATTTCGACTAGCGGGGGGCGGGGCACCGGGGAGCTGTTTTTT. Translated, it gives CAISTSGGRGTGELFF.

This chain links TRBV3-1 (or the pseudogene TRBV3-2) with TRBJ1-4; no clear D gene. CDR1 is LGHDT, CDR2 YNNKEL, per germline (reference sequence). With 0 bases removed from V and 4 bases from J, the gap between germline ends came to 6 bases. The CDR3 loop spans 14 amino acids. CDR3 loop: CASSQDWSNEKLFF. CDR3 coding DNA: TGTGCCAGCAGCCAAGACTGGAGTAATGAAAAACTGTTTTTT.

In nucleotides, the CDR3 is TGCGCCAGCAGCACCGGGACATGGCAGTTCTTC. Its translation is CASSTGTWQFF. The chain uses TRBV10-1 and TRBJ2-1; weak D call: TRBD1 (6 bases). Per germline, CDR1 WNHNN and CDR2 SYGVQD (reference sequence). The V end was cut by 6 bases, the J end by 12 bases, with 12 bases between. CDR3 length: 11 amino acids.

A note on this clone: The same CDR3 arises from other DNA sequences in this sample as well. This sequence joins TRBV5-5 and TRBJ2-7; 11 bases align to TRBD2. J lost 4 bases, V lost 0 bases, and 3 bases had no gene match. Germline assignment: CDR1 SGHKS and CDR2 YYEKEE (reference sequence). This CDR3 spans 15 amino acids. The CDR3 region has the DNA TGTGCCAGCAGCTTGGCGGCTAGCGGGGGGTACGAGCAGTACTTC. Its protein product is CASSLAASGGYEQYF.

This chain joins TRBV19 and TRBJ1-1; tentatively, D is TRBD1 (5 bases). CDR3 length: 15 amino acids. V shed 4 bases and J shed 5 bases, with 17 bases lying between them. Per the germline V gene, CDR1 is LNHDA and CDR2 is SQIVND (reference sequence). The CDR3 region is CASSKARQGETEAFF. The CDR3 coding sequence is TGTGCCAGTAGTAAAGCTAGGCAGGGCGAGACTGAAGCTTTCTTT.

V and J are TRBV9 and TRBJ2-3; 8 positions match TRBD1. CDR1 is SGDLS, CDR2 YYNGEE, per germline. The CDR3 is made up of 15 amino acids. Trimming removed 3 bases from V and 2 bases from J; junction bases left unmatched: 5. The CDR3, as DNA: TGTGCCAGCAGCGCGGACAGGGTGAACACAGATACGCAGTATTTT. It yields the protein CASSADRVNTDTQYF.

J is TRBJ2-2 and V is TRBV24-1; 7 bases are shared with TRBD1. CDR3 length: 17 residues. Germline CDR1 reads KGHDR; CDR2 reads SFDVKD. Unmatched junction bases numbered 5, after V lost 0 bases and J lost 2 bases. The CDR3 nucleotides read TGTGCCACCAGTGATTTGGGGCAGGGGGTTAACACCGGGGAGCTGTTTTTT. It codes for CATSDLGQGVNTGELFF.

The chain uses TRBV6-1 and TRBJ1-1; D is unresolved. The CDR3 covers 14 residues. Germline lookup yields CDR1 MNHNS and CDR2 SASEGT. V lost 2 bases to trimming and J lost 3 bases, with 10 bases between them. Here the CDR3 reads CASSEFSGDTEAFF. In DNA, the CDR3 is TGTGCCAGCAGTGAATTTTCCGGGGACACTGAAGCTTTCTTT.

V gene TRBV11-3 combines with J gene TRBJ1-1; D gene uncertain. Germline V gene data show CDR1 as SGHNT and CDR2 as YENEEA. The V and J ends lost 0 bases and 3 bases respectively, with 11 bases between them. The CDR3 has 15 residues. In DNA, the CDR3 is TGTGCCAGCAGCTTAGAAGGGTCAACGTACACTGAAGCTTTCTTT. Translation: CASSLEGSTYTEAFF.

The chain recombines TRBV5-8 with TRBJ1-6, with 7 bases identical to TRBD1. This CDR3 comprises 16 residues. The germline V gene has CDR1 SGHTS and CDR2 YDEGEE. V was pared by 4 bases and J by 0 bases, with 4 bases of the junction left unmatched. The chain's CDR3 is CASSAGGSSYNSPLHF. DNA of the CDR3: TGTGCCAGCAGCGCAGGGGGGAGCTCCTATAATTCACCCCTCCACTTT.

The chain is built from TRBV6-5 and TRBJ2-6; possible D gene TRBD2, 6 bases. The germline V and J ends were trimmed by 4 bases and 1 base, with 8 bases remaining between them. The CDR3 length is 15 residues. The germline CDR1 and CDR2 sequences are MNHEY and SVGAGI. The CDR3: CASSSGGSGANVLTF. The CDR3 DNA reads as TGTGCCAGCAGTTCTGGGGGGTCTGGGGCCAACGTCCTGACTTTC.